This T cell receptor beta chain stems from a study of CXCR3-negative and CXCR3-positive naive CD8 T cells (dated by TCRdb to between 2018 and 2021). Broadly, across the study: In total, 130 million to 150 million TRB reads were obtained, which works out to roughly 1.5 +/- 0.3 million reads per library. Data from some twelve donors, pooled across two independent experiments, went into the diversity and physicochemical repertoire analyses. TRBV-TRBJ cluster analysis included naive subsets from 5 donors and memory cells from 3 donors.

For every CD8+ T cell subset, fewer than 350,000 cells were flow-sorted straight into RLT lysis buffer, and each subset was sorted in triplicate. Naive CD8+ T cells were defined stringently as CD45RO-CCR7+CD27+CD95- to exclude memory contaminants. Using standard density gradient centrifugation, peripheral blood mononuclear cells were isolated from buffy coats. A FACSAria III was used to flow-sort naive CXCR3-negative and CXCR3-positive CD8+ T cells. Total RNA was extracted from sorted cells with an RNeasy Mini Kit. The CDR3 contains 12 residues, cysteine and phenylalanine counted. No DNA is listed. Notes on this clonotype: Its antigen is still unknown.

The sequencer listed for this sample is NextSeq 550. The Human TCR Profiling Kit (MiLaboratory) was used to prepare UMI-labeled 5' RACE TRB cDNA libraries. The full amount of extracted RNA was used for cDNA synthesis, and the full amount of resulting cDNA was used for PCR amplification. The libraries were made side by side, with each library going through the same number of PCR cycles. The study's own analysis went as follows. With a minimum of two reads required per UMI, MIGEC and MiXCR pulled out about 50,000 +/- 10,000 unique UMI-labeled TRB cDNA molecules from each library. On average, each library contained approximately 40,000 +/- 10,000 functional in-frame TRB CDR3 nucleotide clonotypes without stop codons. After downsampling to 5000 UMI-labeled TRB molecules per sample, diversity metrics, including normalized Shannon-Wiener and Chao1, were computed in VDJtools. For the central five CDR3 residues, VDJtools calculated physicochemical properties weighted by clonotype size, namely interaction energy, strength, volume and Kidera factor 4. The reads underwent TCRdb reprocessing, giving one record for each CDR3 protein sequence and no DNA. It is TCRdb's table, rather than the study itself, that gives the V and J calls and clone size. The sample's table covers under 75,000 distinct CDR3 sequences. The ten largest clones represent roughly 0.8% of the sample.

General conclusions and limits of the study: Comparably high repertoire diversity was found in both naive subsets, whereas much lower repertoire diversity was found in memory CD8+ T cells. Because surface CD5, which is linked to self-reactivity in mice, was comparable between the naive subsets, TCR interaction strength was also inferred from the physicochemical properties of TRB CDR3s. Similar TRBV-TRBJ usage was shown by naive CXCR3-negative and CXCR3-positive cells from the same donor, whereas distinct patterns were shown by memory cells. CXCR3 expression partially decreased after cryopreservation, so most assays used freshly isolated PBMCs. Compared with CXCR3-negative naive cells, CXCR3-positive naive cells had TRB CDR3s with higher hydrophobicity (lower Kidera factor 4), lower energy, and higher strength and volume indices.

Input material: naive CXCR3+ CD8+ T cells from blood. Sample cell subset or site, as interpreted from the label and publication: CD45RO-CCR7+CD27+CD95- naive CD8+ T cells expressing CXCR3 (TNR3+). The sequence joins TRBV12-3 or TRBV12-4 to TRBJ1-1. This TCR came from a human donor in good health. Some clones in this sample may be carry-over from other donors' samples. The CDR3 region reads CASGSGVPEAFF.